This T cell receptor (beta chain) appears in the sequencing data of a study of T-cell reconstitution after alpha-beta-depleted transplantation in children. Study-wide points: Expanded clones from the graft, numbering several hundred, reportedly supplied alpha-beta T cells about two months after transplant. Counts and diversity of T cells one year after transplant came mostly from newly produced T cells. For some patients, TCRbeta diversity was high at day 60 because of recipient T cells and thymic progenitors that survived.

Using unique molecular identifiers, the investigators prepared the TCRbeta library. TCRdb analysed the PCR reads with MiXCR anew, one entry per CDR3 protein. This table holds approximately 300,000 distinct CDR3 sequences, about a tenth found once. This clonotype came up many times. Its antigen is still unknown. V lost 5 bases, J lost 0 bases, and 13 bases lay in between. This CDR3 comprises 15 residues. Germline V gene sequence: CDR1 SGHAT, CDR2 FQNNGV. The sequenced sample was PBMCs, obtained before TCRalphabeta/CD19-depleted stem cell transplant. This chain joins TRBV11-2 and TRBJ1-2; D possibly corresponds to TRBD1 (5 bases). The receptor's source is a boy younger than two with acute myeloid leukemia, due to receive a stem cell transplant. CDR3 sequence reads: CASSPLWGTNYGYTF. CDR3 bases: TGTGCCAGCAGCCCTCTATGGGGGACTAACTATGGCTACACCTTC.